This T cell receptor beta chain was sequenced in a study of beta chain features in type 1 diabetes. Whole-study findings and limits: Among patients with Type 1 diabetes, TCRB CDR3s were moderately but significantly shorter in every one of the four CD4+ subsets.

Staining for CD45RO/CCR7/CD25/CD127/CD95/CD27 allowed sorting of CD4+ naive, central memory, regulatory and stem cell-like memory cells. Points on this clone: Its antigen is not known.

As every portion of the isolated RNA was reverse transcribed, the sequencing read expressed TCRB transcripts. Sequencing was performed with immunoSEQ multiplex PCR; in TCRdb, only in-frame clones are kept and a portion is missing. Here the sample spans 100,000 to 150,000 clones, around a sixth being singletons. The sequence was obtained from a man aged 18 to 29 with type 1 diabetes. Sequencing input: central memory CD4+ T cells from blood.

This chain's CDR3 is CASSYRDTSTDTQYF. The CDR3 region has the DNA TGTGCCAGCAGCTACAGGGACACTAGCACAGATACGCAGTATTTT. The chain joins TRBV7-9 to TRBJ2-3; possibly TRBD1 for D (6 bases). Looked up from germline, CDR1 is SEHNR and CDR2 is FQNEAQ (reference sequence). The V and J ends lost 4 bases and 0 bases respectively, with 11 bases between them. This CDR3 spans 15 amino acids. The full variable domain, in which reference TRBV7-9 and TRBJ2-3 provide the parts outside the CDR3, is DTGVSQNPRHKITKRGQNVTFRCDPISEHNRLYWYRQTLGQGPEFLTYFQNEAQLEKSRLLSDRFSAERPKGSFSTLEIQRTEQGDSAMYLCASSYRDTSTDTQYFGPGTRLTVL.